One sample yielded the 3 T cell receptor beta chains listed below, sequenced in a study of cytomegalovirus exposure and HLA in healthy donors. PCR used 60 Vbeta primers and 13 Jbeta primers. Produced via immunoSEQ multiplex PCR; TCRdb's table is partial and in-frame only. The table lists some 89,000 clones, 85% of them singletons, with 7.4% in the top ten. What was sequenced was PBMCs. The receptor set was obtained from a man aged 35 to 55 in good health and CMV-seropositive.

V gene TRBV7-6 combines with J gene TRBJ2-1; D remains ambiguous. Germline CDR1 reads SGHVS; CDR2 reads FNYEAQ. The CDR3 extends over 16 amino acids. Trimming left V 2 bases short and J 0 bases short, with 11 bases between. The CDR3, as DNA: TGTGCCAGCAGCTTAAATATTTTGAGCTCCTACAATGAGCAGTTCTTC. Translated, it gives CASSLNILSSYNEQFF.

The V gene is TRBV18, the J gene TRBJ1-5, with unresolved D. V lost 2 bases and J 2 bases, leaving 10 bases between the germline ends. This CDR3 spans 15 amino acids. CDR1 and CDR2 (germline): KGHSH, LQKENI. For the CDR3, the DNA is TGTGCCAGCTCACCAAGTGACGGGGGCAATCAGCCCCAGCATTTT. Protein product: CASSPSDGGNQPQHF.

This rearrangement joins TRBV19 to TRBJ1-6; D is unresolved. Trimming removed 5 bases from V and 8 bases from J, with 10 bases in between. This CDR3 has 13 residues. Germline CDR1 LNHDA, CDR2 SQIVND (reference sequence). The CDR3 protein is CASSSDRDSPLHF. The DNA for the CDR3 is TGTGCCAGTAGTTCCGACCGGGATTCACCCCTCCACTTT.